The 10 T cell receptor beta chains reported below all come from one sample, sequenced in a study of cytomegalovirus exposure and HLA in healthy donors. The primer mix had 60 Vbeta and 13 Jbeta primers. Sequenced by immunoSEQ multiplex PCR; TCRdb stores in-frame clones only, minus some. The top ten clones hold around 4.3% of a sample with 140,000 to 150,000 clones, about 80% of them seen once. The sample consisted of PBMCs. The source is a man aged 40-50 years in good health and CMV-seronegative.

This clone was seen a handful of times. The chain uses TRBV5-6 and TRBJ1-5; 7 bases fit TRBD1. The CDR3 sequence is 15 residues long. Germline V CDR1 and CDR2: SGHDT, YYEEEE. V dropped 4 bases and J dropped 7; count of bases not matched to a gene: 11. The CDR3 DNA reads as TGTGCCAGCAGCCGACGGACAGGAGTGTGGCAGCCCCAGCATTTT. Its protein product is CASSRRTGVWQPQHF.

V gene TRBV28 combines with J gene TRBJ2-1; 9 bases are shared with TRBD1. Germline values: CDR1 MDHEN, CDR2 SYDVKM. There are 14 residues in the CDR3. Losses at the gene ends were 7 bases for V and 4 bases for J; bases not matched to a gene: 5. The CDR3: CASNPGQGYNEQFF. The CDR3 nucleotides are TGTGCCAGCAATCCGGGACAGGGATACAATGAGCAGTTCTTC.

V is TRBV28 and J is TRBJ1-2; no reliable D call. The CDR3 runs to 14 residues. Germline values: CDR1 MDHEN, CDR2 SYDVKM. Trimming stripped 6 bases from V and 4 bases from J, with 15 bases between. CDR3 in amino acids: CASRPGPGAYGYTF. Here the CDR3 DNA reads TGTGCCAGCAGGCCTGGGCCGGGAGCCTATGGCTACACCTTC.

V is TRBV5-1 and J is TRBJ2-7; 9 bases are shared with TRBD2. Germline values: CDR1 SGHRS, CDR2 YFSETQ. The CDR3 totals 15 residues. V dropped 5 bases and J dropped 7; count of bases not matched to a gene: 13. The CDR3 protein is CASSPAAGGEGEQYF. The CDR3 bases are TGCGCCAGCAGTCCTGCCGCGGGGGGGGAGGGAGAGCAGTACTTC.

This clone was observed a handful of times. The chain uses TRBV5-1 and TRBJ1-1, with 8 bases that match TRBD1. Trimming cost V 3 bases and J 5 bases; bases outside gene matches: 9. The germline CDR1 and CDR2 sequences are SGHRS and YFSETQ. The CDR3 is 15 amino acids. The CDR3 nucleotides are TGCGCCAGCAGCTCCGGACAGGGTTTGTGGACTGAAGCTTTCTTT. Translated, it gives CASSSGQGLWTEAFF. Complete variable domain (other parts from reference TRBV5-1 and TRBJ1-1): KAGVTQTPRYLIKTRGQQVTLSCSPISGHRSVSWYQQTPGQGLQFLFEYFSETQRNKGNFPGRFSGRQFSNSRSEMNVSTLELGDSALYLCASSSGQGLWTEAFFGQGTRLTVV.

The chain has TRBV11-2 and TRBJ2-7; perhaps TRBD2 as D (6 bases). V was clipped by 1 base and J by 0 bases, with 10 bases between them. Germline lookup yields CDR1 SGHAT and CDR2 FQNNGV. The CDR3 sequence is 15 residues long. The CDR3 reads CASSLGAEGSYEQYF. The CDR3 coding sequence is TGTGCCAGCAGCTTAGGAGCGGAGGGCTCCTACGAGCAGTACTTC. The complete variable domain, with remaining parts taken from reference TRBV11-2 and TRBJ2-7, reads EAGVAQSPRYKIIEKRQSVAFWCNPISGHATLYWYQQILGQGPKLLIQFQNNGVVDDSQLPKDRFSAERLKGVDSTLKIQPAKLEDSAVYLCASSLGAEGSYEQYFGPGTRLTVT.

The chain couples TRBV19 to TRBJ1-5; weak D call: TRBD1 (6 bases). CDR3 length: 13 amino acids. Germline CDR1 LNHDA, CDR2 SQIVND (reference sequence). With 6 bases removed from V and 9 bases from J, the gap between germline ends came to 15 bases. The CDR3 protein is CASRTTGSLPQHF. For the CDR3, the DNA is TGTGCCAGTAGGACGACAGGTTCATTGCCCCAGCATTTT.

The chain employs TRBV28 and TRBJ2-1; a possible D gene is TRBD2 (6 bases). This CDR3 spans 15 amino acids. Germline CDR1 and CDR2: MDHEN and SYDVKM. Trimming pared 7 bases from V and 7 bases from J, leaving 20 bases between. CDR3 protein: CASTNRQVGGNEQFF. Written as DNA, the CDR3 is TGTGCCAGCACCAACAGGCAGGTTGGGGGGAATGAGCAGTTCTTC.

CDR3: CASSPPGTGGKGGYTF. The DNA of the CDR3 is TGTGCCAGCTCACCACCGGGGACAGGGGGAAAAGGCGGCTACACCTTC. The chain recombines TRBV18 with TRBJ1-2, with 11 bases lining up with TRBD1. CDR3 length: 16 residues. CDR1 and CDR2 (germline): KGHSH, LQKENI. Trimming cost V 0 bases and J 8 bases; bases outside gene matches: 8. Variable domain in full (rest from reference TRBV18 and TRBJ1-2): NAGVMQNPRHLVRRRGQEARLRCSPMKGHSHVYWYRQLPEEGLKFMVYLQKENIIDESGMPKERFSAEFPKEGPSILRIQQVVRGDSAAYFCASSPPGTGGKGGYTFGSGTRLTVV.

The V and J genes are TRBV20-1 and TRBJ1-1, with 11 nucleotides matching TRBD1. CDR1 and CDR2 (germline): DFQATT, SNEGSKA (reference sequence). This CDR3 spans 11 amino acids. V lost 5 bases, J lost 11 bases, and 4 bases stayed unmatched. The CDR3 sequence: CSAGQGAGAFF. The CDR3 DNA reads TGCAGTGCTGGACAGGGGGCCGGGGCTTTCTTT.